This TCR beta chain was recorded in a study of blood T cell repertoires in COVID-19 (dated by TCRdb to between 2020 and 2021). In the study overall: Samples from collaborators originated in the United States, Italy and Spain and spanned both the acute and convalescent phases of COVID-19. The prospective study material was composed of cDNA or gDNA derived from T cells, B-cell-depleted T cells, or PBMCs. The repertoires were released in a freely available public database intended as a resource for research on the immune response to SARS-CoV-2. Subjects who had been exposed to COVID-19, were actively infected with it, or had recovered from it provided the deeply sampled blood TCRbeta repertoires that made up the dataset. Where available, HLA class I and class II types were obtained from metadata supplied by the sample provider rather than from assay-based typing. The sample metadata nearly always contained a de-identified subject ID, COVID-19 status, age in years and sex. Samples came from the ongoing ImmuneRACE study (first 160 participants) plus 1,254 subjects from 6 global collaborators. Overall study outcomes, separate from this receptor: Clinical and demographic metadata were provided uncurated, with the amount varying by source and participant.

Whole blood was collected in K2EDTA tubes by collaborating institutions according to the institutions' own protocols. For TCRbeta analysis, collaborators shipped samples in one of three forms: frozen whole blood, isolated PBMCs, or DNA extracted from either of those sample types. A word on this clone: Its antigen specificity is not known. No much larger clone is present one base from it, and per-base qualities are unavailable.

TCRbeta CDR3 regions were amplified from genomic DNA using the immunoSEQ Assay, a bias-controlled multiplex PCR. From the authors' description of their analysis: Within the assay, amplification of reference gene primers was used to estimate how many nucleated cells each sample contained. Sequence reads were collapsed and filtered to measure the absolute abundance of every unique TCRbeta CDR3 rearrangement. For each sample, productive Simpson clonality was calculated by taking the square root of Simpson's diversity index across productive rearrangements. TCRdb provides this immuneACCESS table in a form limited to in-frame rearrangements. Some clones are lacking; in checked studies, under half of them reflect an unresolved V gene, and why the rest are absent is not known. V, J and clone size are taken as reported in that table, and D and trimming were inferred from the DNA itself. In this sample the table shows fewer than 200,000 clones, 80% of which occur a single time. Roughly 6.7% of the sample belongs to the ten largest clones.

This TCR was sampled from a man aged 55 to 70 with acute or convalescent COVID-19. Sequenced: peripheral blood.

The DNA sequence is as follows: TGTGCCAGCAGCCAAGCAGGGTGGAATCAGCCCCAGCATTTT. Protein translation: CASSQAGWNQPQHF. This receptor chain uses TRBV3-1 (or the pseudogene TRBV3-2) and TRBJ1-5; perhaps TRBD1 is the D gene, with 5 bases matching. CDR1 LGHDT and CDR2 YNNKEL were looked up in the germline V gene (reference sequence). V is reduced by 1 base and J by 4 bases, leaving a spacing of 8 bases between them. The CDR3 starts with the cysteine, ends with the phenylalanine, and has 14 residues. Only the CDR3 portion is preserved as DNA: 42 bases, with reading frame beginning at the first base.